These 15 T cell receptor beta chains originate from one sample sequenced in a study of blood T cell repertoires in COVID-19. The assay was immunoSEQ multiplex PCR, and TCRdb's table has in-frame clones only and misses some. The table has about 200,000 clones, 75% to 85% seen once. The sample comprised peripheral blood. The receptors shown here come from a woman aged 70-85 years with COVID-19, enrolled during active disease.

The CDR3 here is CASSLEASGDTIAYEQYF. The CDR3 coding sequence is TGCGCCAGCAGCTTGGAGGCTAGCGGGGATACTATTGCCTACGAGCAGTACTTC. This chain links TRBV5-1 with TRBJ2-7; the match to TRBD2 covers 9 bases. The CDR3 loop spans 18 amino acids. Germline CDR1 and CDR2: SGHRS and YFSETQ. V lost 0 bases and J lost 2; bases outside the gene matches: 12.

V is TRBV7-9 and J is TRBJ1-4; D is ambiguous. The CDR3 has 16 residues. The germline V gene has CDR1 SEHNR and CDR2 FQNEAQ (reference sequence). V lost 0 bases and J 11 bases, leaving 19 bases between the germline ends. CDR3 region: CASSLALPGRLGKLFF. In DNA, the CDR3 is TGTGCCAGCAGCTTAGCGCTCCCGGGTCGACTTGGGAAACTGTTTTTT.

The chain recombines TRBV28 with TRBJ2-1, with 7 bases lining up with TRBD1. The CDR3 is 15 amino acids. V lost 5 bases, J lost 5 bases, and 9 bases stayed unmatched. CDR1 is MDHEN and CDR2 is SYDVKM in the germline V gene. The CDR3 here is CASSPAGTDNNEQFF. For the CDR3, the DNA is TGTGCCAGCAGTCCCGCCGGGACAGACAACAATGAGCAGTTCTTC.

This chain joins TRBV2 and TRBJ1-1; D is unclear. This CDR3 contains 13 residues. The germline V gene has CDR1 SNHLY and CDR2 FYNNEI. Trimming cost V 1 base and J 5 bases, with 8 bases left between them. The CDR3 region has the DNA TGTGCCAGCAGTGAAGACCCGGGTACTGAAGCTTTCTTT. Residues: CASSEDPGTEAFF.

The sample holds a few counts of this clone. V and J are TRBV19 and TRBJ1-5, with 7 bases that match TRBD1. CDR3 length equals 15 residues. The V gene end was trimmed by 5 bases and the J gene end by 5 bases; junction bases not matched to a gene: 9. CDR1 is LNHDA and CDR2 is SQIVND in the germline V gene (reference sequence). The CDR3 DNA reads TGTGCCAGTAGTTTGGGACAGTCGCTCGATCAGCCCCAGCATTTT. It encodes CASSLGQSLDQPQHF.

The gene calls are TRBV7-2 and TRBJ2-7; 9 nucleotides line up with TRBD1. The length of the CDR3 is 14 residues. CDR1 is SGHTA, CDR2 FQGNSA, per germline. V lost 3 bases to trimming and J lost 2 bases; unmatched junction nucleotides: 2. CDR3 sequence: CASSLGQGTYEQYF. The CDR3 bases are TGTGCCAGCAGCTTGGGACAGGGAACCTACGAGCAGTACTTC.

The rearrangement links TRBV3-1 (or the pseudogene TRBV3-2) to TRBJ2-1; D perhaps matches TRBD2 (5 bases). Between the trimmed V and J ends, which lost 0 bases and 3 bases, there was a span of 6 bases. CDR1 and CDR2 (germline): LGHDT, YNNKEL (reference sequence). CDR3 length: 14 residues. For the CDR3, the DNA is TGTGCCAGCAGCCAAGAGACTATCTACAATGAGCAGTTCTTC. It yields the protein CASSQETIYNEQFF.

The V call is TRBV19, the J call TRBJ1-4; 9 bases match TRBD1. Germline trimming cut 5 bases from V and 8 bases from J; bases unmatched to any gene: 12. The length of the CDR3 is 16 residues. Germline V gene sequence: CDR1 LNHDA, CDR2 SQIVND (reference sequence). The CDR3 reads CASSSGTGSFIEKLFF. CDR3 coding DNA: TGTGCCAGTAGTTCCGGGACAGGGAGTTTTATCGAAAAACTGTTTTTT.

This chain connects TRBV11-3 to TRBJ2-7; TRBD2 matches 7 bases. CDR1 is SGHNT, CDR2 YENEEA, per germline. J gave up 0 bases and V 6 bases, and 8 bases lay outside the gene matches. The CDR3 covers 15 residues. As DNA, the CDR3 is TGTGCCAGCAGTATCAGAGCGGGGAGCTCCTACGAGCAGTACTTC. Its translation: CASSIRAGSSYEQYF. The whole variable domain, filled in from reference TRBV11-3 and TRBJ2-7, reads EAGVVQSPRYKIIEKKQPVAFWCNPISGHNTLYWYLQNLGQGPELLIRYENEEAVDDSQLPKDRFSAERLKGVDSTLKIQPAELGDSAVYLCASSIRAGSSYEQYFGPGTRLTVT.

The chain is built from TRBV7-2 and TRBJ2-1; TRBD2 might be the D (6 bases). In germline, CDR1 is SGHTA, CDR2 FQGNSA. This CDR3 region has 15 residues. Trimming left V 1 base short and J 7 bases short, with 14 bases between. CDR3 nucleotides: TGTGCCAGCAGCTTAGTCGGGACTTTAGCAAATGAGCAGTTCTTC. Translating gives CASSLVGTLANEQFF.

The chain combines TRBV5-4 with TRBJ1-2; 8 positions agree with TRBD1. CDR3 length: 16 amino acids. V was pared by 1 base and J by 4 bases, with 9 bases of the junction left unmatched. The V gene's germline CDR1 is SGHNT and CDR2 YYREEE (reference sequence). DNA for the CDR3: TGTGCCAGCAGCTTGAACGCAGGGGGCGCCCGCTATGGCTACACCTTC. Protein: CASSLNAGGARYGYTF.

V and J are TRBV6-2 or TRBV6-3 and TRBJ1-5; tentative D call: TRBD1 (5 bases). V was clipped by 2 bases and J by 6 bases, with 23 bases between them. The germline CDR1 and CDR2 sequences are MNHEY and SVGEGT. The CDR3 is 18 residues long. CDR3 DNA: TGTGCCAGCAGTTACCCGGATGTGGCAGGGCGTCTGGCTCAGCCCCAGCATTTT. Its translation: CASSYPDVAGRLAQPQHF.

This clone has just a few counts. The chain has TRBV5-6 and TRBJ2-7; D gene ambiguous. This CDR3 has 11 amino acids. Trimming shortened V by 0 bases and J by 5 bases, and 3 bases separated the two germline ends. Germline assignment: CDR1 SGHDT and CDR2 YYEEEE. The CDR3 DNA follows: TGTGCCAGCAGCTTGGGAGACGAGCAGTACTTC. This sequence encodes CASSLGDEQYF.

This chain joins TRBV3-1 (or the pseudogene TRBV3-2) and TRBJ1-4; the D is unclear. V was cut by 4 bases and J by 5 bases, with 11 bases left in between. The CDR3 extends over 14 amino acids. Germline CDR1 LGHDT, CDR2 YNNKEL (reference sequence). This chain's CDR3 is CASSRRQRNEKLFF. CDR3 DNA sequence: TGTGCCAGCAGCCGGAGGCAGAGAAATGAAAAACTGTTTTTT.

The chain couples TRBV6-1 to TRBJ1-2, with D tentatively TRBD1 (6 bases). Germline CDR1 and CDR2: MNHNS and SASEGT. The CDR3 runs to 15 residues. The V and J ends lost 3 bases and 2 bases respectively, with 13 bases between them. Here the CDR3 reads CASSDQGNLNYGYTF. CDR3 coding DNA: TGTGCCAGCAGTGATCAGGGGAACTTAAACTATGGCTACACCTTC.